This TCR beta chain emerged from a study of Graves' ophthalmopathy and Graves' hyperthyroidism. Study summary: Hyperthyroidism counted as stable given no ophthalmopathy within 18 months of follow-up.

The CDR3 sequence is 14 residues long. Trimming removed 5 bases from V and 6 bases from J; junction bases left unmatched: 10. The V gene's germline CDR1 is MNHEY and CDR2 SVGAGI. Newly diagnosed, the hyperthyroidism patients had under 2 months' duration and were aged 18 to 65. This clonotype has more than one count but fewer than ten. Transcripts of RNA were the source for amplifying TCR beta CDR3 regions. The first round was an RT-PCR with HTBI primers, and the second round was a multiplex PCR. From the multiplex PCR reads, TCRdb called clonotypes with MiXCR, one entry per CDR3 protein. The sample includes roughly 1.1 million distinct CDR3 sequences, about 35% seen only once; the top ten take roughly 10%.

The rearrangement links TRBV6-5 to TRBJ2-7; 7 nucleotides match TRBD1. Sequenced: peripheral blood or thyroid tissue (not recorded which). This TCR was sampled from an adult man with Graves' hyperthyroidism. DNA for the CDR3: TGTGCCAGCAGTGAAAGGGGGCTCGGCTTCGAGCAGTACTTC. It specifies CASSERGLGFEQYF.